The rows below give T cell receptor beta chains drawn from one sample of a study of shared clonotypes between healthy human individuals. Method: immunoSEQ multiplex PCR; TCRdb's copy keeps in-frame clones and lacks some. The data show 2,100,000 or so clones, approximately 94% seen once. Sequenced: naive CD4+ T cells sorted from blood. The receptors were sampled from a man younger than 30 in good health. The CDR3 runs from the conserved cysteine through the conserved F or W. The order of the fields is J gene, D gene, V gene, CDR3 DNA, CDR3 protein. A D gene is named only where the DNA matches it firmly.

j_gene: TRBJ2-5; d_gene: .; v_gene: TRBV18; CDR3nt: TGTGCCAGCTCATCCGGGGAGGCGGAGACCCAGTACTTC; CDR3aa: CASSSGEAETQYF
j_gene: TRBJ2-3; d_gene: .; v_gene: TRBV4-3; CDR3nt: TGCGCCAGCAGCCAAGATCCGGCTAGCGCTAGCACAGATACGCAGTATTTT; CDR3aa: CASSQDPASASTDTQYF
j_gene: TRBJ2-7; d_gene: .; v_gene: TRBV10-2; CDR3nt: TGCGCCAGCAGTGATCGGCTAGTTAACTACGAGCAGTACTTC; CDR3aa: CASSDRLVNYEQYF
j_gene: TRBJ2-3; d_gene: .; v_gene: TRBV29-1; CDR3nt: TGCAGCGTTGAAAACGATATCAGTAAAACAGATACGCAGTATTTT; CDR3aa: CSVENDISKTDTQYF
j_gene: TRBJ2-7; d_gene: .; v_gene: TRBV10-3; CDR3nt: TGTGCCATCAGTGGGGGCGGGCAGGCGAGTGAGCAGTACTTC; CDR3aa: CAISGGGQASEQYF
j_gene: TRBJ1-1; d_gene: .; v_gene: TRBV6-1; CDR3nt: TGTGCCAGCTGCCGAGGGACTGAAGCTTTCTTT; CDR3aa: CASCRGTEAFF
j_gene: TRBJ1-1; d_gene: TRBD1; v_gene: TRBV5-1; CDR3nt: TGCGCCAGCAGCGTAGGACAGGTCTATAACACTGAAGCTTTCTTT; CDR3aa: CASSVGQVYNTEAFF
j_gene: TRBJ2-3; d_gene: .; v_gene: TRBV2; CDR3nt: TGTGCCAGCAGTCTTACATGGGGGGATACGCAGTATTTT; CDR3aa: CASSLTWGDTQYF
j_gene: TRBJ1-2; d_gene: .; v_gene: TRBV7-9; CDR3nt: TGTGCCAGCAGCTTCGGTCGGACAGTTAACTATGGCTACACCTTC; CDR3aa: CASSFGRTVNYGYTF
j_gene: TRBJ1-6; d_gene: TRBD1; v_gene: TRBV7-2; CDR3nt: TGTGCCAGCAGCTGGGGCTGGACAGGGGGCTCTTCACCCCTCCACTTT; CDR3aa: CASSWGWTGGSSPLHF
j_gene: TRBJ2-3; d_gene: TRBD2; v_gene: TRBV6-1; CDR3nt: TGTGCCAGCAGTGAGGTTGGGAGGGTAGATACGCAGTATTTT; CDR3aa: CASSEVGRVDTQYF
j_gene: TRBJ1-2; d_gene: TRBD1; v_gene: TRBV14; CDR3nt: TGTGCCAGCAGCCCCTCCCTGGGACAGGGGGTTGGCTACACCTTC; CDR3aa: CASSPSLGQGVGYTF
j_gene: TRBJ2-3; d_gene: .; v_gene: TRBV30; CDR3nt: TGTGCCTGGAGTGTAATCCGAGGAGGCGGAACAGATACGCAGTATTTT; CDR3aa: CAWSVIRGGGTDTQYF
j_gene: TRBJ1-1; d_gene: TRBD1; v_gene: TRBV29-1; CDR3nt: TGCAGCGTATCGATCACAGGGGGGACTGAAGCTTTCTTT; CDR3aa: CSVSITGGTEAFF
j_gene: TRBJ2-3; d_gene: TRBD1; v_gene: TRBV28; CDR3nt: TGTGCCAGCAGTTTATCGGGTAGGGGGCGCGATACGCAGTATTTT; CDR3aa: CASSLSGRGRDTQYF
j_gene: TRBJ1-4; d_gene: .; v_gene: TRBV10-3; CDR3nt: TGTGCCATCAGTGAGTCGGACAGAACGGGCGGAAGACTGTTTTTT; CDR3aa: CAISESDRTGGRLFF
j_gene: TRBJ1-4; d_gene: TRBD1; v_gene: TRBV6-6; CDR3nt: TGTGCCAGCAGTTCGCCAGACAGGGGAGGGTTCGAAAAACTGTTTTTT; CDR3aa: CASSSPDRGGFEKLFF
j_gene: TRBJ2-1; d_gene: .; v_gene: TRBV6-5; CDR3nt: TGTGCCAGCAGTTACTCGGTAGTTAATGAGCAGTTCTTC; CDR3aa: CASSYSVVNEQFF